Reported below is one T cell receptor (beta chain). The sample holds one count of this clone. The antigen this receptor binds is unknown. Base qualities are not provided; no much larger clone lies one nucleotide away. The data are from a study of shared T cell receptors in the human thymus (dated by TCRdb to the early 2020s). Looking at the study overall: The study investigated the way shared, self-reactive T-cell receptor alpha chains are produced in the human thymus.

Counted from cysteine to phenylalanine, this CDR3 has 16 amino acids. Only the CDR3 DNA is retained, 48 bases long and in frame from the first base. The germline V gene (reference sequence) yields GTSNPN for CDR1 and SVGIG for CDR2. V is cut back by 3 bases and J by 2 bases, with 12 bases in the junction unmatched. To prepare the library, the immunoSEQ multiplex PCR assay was applied. The table comes from immuneACCESS by way of TCRdb, which keeps in-frame sequences with V and J called. Part of the clones is missing from these tables; in studies checked, under half for an unresolved V gene and the rest for unknown reasons. The sample table lists about 500,000 clones, approximately 78% of them with a count of one. The top ten clonotypes cover roughly 0.013% of the sample. These data were also reused for a study on human thymus T cells. As the second paper documents: Donors were immunologically healthy infants undergoing open corrective cardiac surgery for congenital heart defects in Finland. Thymus tissue was collected as surgical resects that were removed during corrective cardiac surgery. Both the thymic and the peripheral blood repertoires appeared to show biased V and J gene segment usage. The related research found that thymic TCR repertoires overlapped highly between unrelated individuals. The study described the TCR alpha and beta repertoires in fewer than 10 infant thymus samples and a few matching peripheral blood samples. Donor ages ranging from 7 to 244 days were recorded, and several male and a couple of female infants were included in the cohort. Thymocytes were freed from the tissue by mechanical means and kept at -70 degrees C as pellets of roughly 9-33 million cells. Genomic DNA was extracted from frozen cell pellets with a QIAsymphony instrument. Using the immunoSEQ multiplex PCR assay, the TCRB and TCRAD loci were amplified from a standardized quantity of quality-controlled genomic DNA. The amplicons covered the V(D)J region and were long enough to include the CDR3 and to identify the V and J genes. Through the commercial immunoSEQ service, the amplicons were sequenced on an Illumina platform. Primer bias and sequencing errors were corrected as previously described, and TCRAD and TCRB were defined on the basis of the IMGT database. The repertoires were analysed using immunoSEQ Analyzer 3.0 and VDJTools for basic statistics, V/J segment usage, diversity estimates, rarefaction and pairwise overlap. To estimate diversity, the Chao1, ChaoE, Efron-Thisted, Shannon and inverse Simpson indices were applied, and diversity was also estimated on datasets down-sampled to the smallest sample. Repertoire overlap was assessed by strict matching of CDR3 nucleotide sequence, V gene and J gene, and clustering was done by Jaccard-based multidimensional scaling. On average, thymus samples gave about 810,000 unique TCRB clonotypes, whereas blood samples gave approximately 84,000.

Recombination linked TRBV30 to TRBJ2-7; TRBD1 lines up with 8 middle nucleotides. The source of this sequence is a boy less than two years old with a congenital heart defect. Donor details come from another sample of the same person, matched by shared clones. Sequencing was performed on thymocytes. CDR3 sequence: CAWSPDRDSVAYEQYF. The sequenced DNA is TGTGCCTGGAGCCCGGACAGGGACAGTGTCGCCTACGAGCAGTACTTC.